A single sample gave rise to the 20 T cell receptor beta chains below, sequenced in a study of siplizumab effects on memory and regulatory T cells. Sequencing used immunoSEQ multiplex PCR; TCRdb keeps in-frame clones, though not all of them. The sample has approximately 100,000 clones; over 90% are singletons. Material: Tregs sorted from blood. All receptors derive from a human donor in good health.

This chain links TRBV7-9 with TRBJ2-3, with 8 bases lining up with TRBD2. V dropped 2 bases and J dropped 2; count of bases not matched to a gene: 3. The germline V gene has CDR1 SEHNR and CDR2 FQNEAQ (reference sequence). CDR3 length: 15 amino acids. The CDR3 is CASSLSGGTTDTQYF. The CDR3, as DNA: TGTGCCAGCAGCTTAAGCGGGGGAACCACAGATACGCAGTATTTT.

J is TRBJ2-7 and V is TRBV5-1; possible D gene TRBD1, 6 bases. This CDR3 spans 14 amino acids. V lost 4 bases to trimming and J lost 2 bases, with 13 bases between them. CDR1 SGHRS and CDR2 YFSETQ come from the germline V gene. CDR3 protein: CASSLGTFPYEQYF. The CDR3 DNA reads TGCGCCAGCAGCCTCGGGACATTCCCCTACGAGCAGTACTTC.

V gene TRBV5-4 combines with J gene TRBJ1-1; D is undetermined. From germline, CDR1 is SGHNT and CDR2 YYREEE (reference sequence). The CDR3 is 13 amino acids. Trimming pared 5 bases from V and 6 bases from J, leaving 14 bases between. Written as DNA, the CDR3 is TGTGCCAGCAGTCGTTCATTGGGCCCTGAAGCTTTCTTT. As protein: CASSRSLGPEAFF. The whole variable domain, filled in from reference TRBV5-4 and TRBJ1-1, reads ETGVTQSPTHLIKTRGQQVTLRCSSQSGHNTVSWYQQALGQGPQFIFQYYREEENGRGNFPPRFSGLQFPNYSSELNVNALELDDSALYLCASSRSLGPEAFFGQGTRLTVV.

J is TRBJ1-2 and V is TRBV29-1; a weak D match, TRBD1 (5 bases). Looked up from germline, CDR1 is SQVTM and CDR2 is ANQGSEA. The CDR3 has 11 amino acids. Trimming cost V 4 bases and J 7 bases, with 10 bases left between them. DNA for the CDR3: TGCAGCGTTGGGTCAGGGCCTGGCTACACCTTC. It is translated as CSVGSGPGYTF.

This chain joins TRBV5-1 and TRBJ1-4; 10 bases agree with TRBD1. Germline CDR1 is SGHRS and CDR2 is YFSETQ. V shed 4 bases, J shed 7 bases, and the junction held 10 bases outside the gene matches. The CDR3 spans 16 residues. In DNA form, the CDR3 reads TGCGCCAGCAGCCAAGACAGGGGGCGTCTGAGTGAAAAACTGTTTTTT. Its protein is CASSQDRGRLSEKLFF.

The chain recombines TRBV27 with TRBJ2-1, with D possibly matching TRBD2 (5 bases). The germline V and J ends were trimmed by 3 bases and 0 bases, with 24 bases remaining between them. The germline V gene encodes CDR1 MNHEY and CDR2 SMNVEV (reference sequence). The CDR3 sequence is 20 residues long. CDR3 in DNA: TGTGCCAGCAGTTTTCTGGTGGGAATCGCGGACTGGGGCTCCTACAATGAGCAGTTCTTC. Translating gives CASSFLVGIADWGSYNEQFF.

The chain joins TRBV7-9 to TRBJ1-2; D remains ambiguous. Germline CDR1 and CDR2: SEHNR and FQNEAQ (reference sequence). V was shortened by 2 bases and J by 4 bases, with 14 bases between the two germline ends. The CDR3 is 15 residues long. CDR3 nucleotide sequence: TGTGCCAGCAGCTTACCCGGACGGACCGCCTATGGCTACACCTTC. It is translated as CASSLPGRTAYGYTF.

The rearrangement links TRBV19 to TRBJ1-1; 11 bases are a match to TRBD1. J lost 7 bases, V lost 5 bases, and 6 bases had no gene match. CDR3 size: 14 residues. Germline V gene sequence: CDR1 LNHDA, CDR2 SQIVND (reference sequence). For the CDR3, the DNA is TGTGCCAGTAGTCCGGGACAGGGGGTAGGTGAAGCTTTCTTT. Protein product: CASSPGQGVGEAFF.

Note on this clone: One end of the junction does not line up with germline, which may come from a read error. The chain joins TRBV4-1 to TRBJ1-1; 8 bases line up with TRBD1. Germline V gene lookup returns CDR1 MGHRA and CDR2 YSYEKL. The CDR3 is made up of 12 amino acids. This CDR3 is CASSQAGGAAIF. The CDR3 nucleotides read TGCGCCAGCAGCCAAGCAGGGGGCGCCGCCATCTTT.

V and J are TRBV19 and TRBJ2-4; TRBD2 agrees at 8 bases. The CDR3 covers 17 residues. Germline CDR1 reads LNHDA; CDR2 reads SQIVND (reference sequence). With 4 bases clipped from V and 0 bases from J, the junction kept 8 bases outside the gene matches. The CDR3 is CASSRVGAGGAKNIQYF. Here the CDR3 DNA reads TGTGCCAGTAGTAGAGTTGGGGCGGGGGGAGCCAAAAACATTCAGTACTTC.

The genes are TRBV14 and TRBJ1-1, with D perhaps TRBD1 (5 bases). This CDR3 has 15 residues. Germline CDR1 is SGHDN and CDR2 is FVKESK. V was pared by 4 bases and J by 0 bases, with 12 bases between. The CDR3 loop reads CASSLQWGVNTEAFF. CDR3 DNA: TGTGCCAGCAGCCTTCAATGGGGGGTGAACACTGAAGCTTTCTTT. The full variable domain, with the rest looked up from reference TRBV14 and TRBJ1-1, is EAGVTQFPSHSVIEKGQTVTLRCDPISGHDNLYWYRRVMGKEIKFLLHFVKESKQDESGMPNNRFLAERTGGTYSTLKVQPAELEDSGVYFCASSLQWGVNTEAFFGQGTRLTVV.

Here the CDR3 reads CASSYVGGGYEQYF. The CDR3 DNA is TGTGCCAGCAGTTACGTCGGAGGAGGCTACGAGCAGTACTTC. The chain has TRBV6-6 and TRBJ2-7, with a weak D call TRBD2 (5 bases). This CDR3 contains 14 residues. V was cut by 2 bases and J by 3 bases, with 11 bases left in between. CDR1 and CDR2 (germline): MNHNY, SVGAGI (reference sequence).

This sequence joins TRBV30 and TRBJ1-3, with a tentative D call TRBD1 (6 bases). V dropped 0 bases and J dropped 0 bases, with 12 bases sitting between them. The CDR3 has 16 amino acids. Germline CDR1 reads GTSNPN; CDR2 reads SVGIG (reference sequence). CDR3 region: CAWSVQGTFSGNTIYF. As DNA, the CDR3 is TGTGCCTGGAGTGTACAGGGCACTTTCTCTGGAAACACCATATATTTT.

This sequence joins TRBV11-2 and TRBJ1-2, with TRBD1 matching 12 bases. The junction had 11 bases not matched to a gene; V was cut back by 5 bases and J by 13 bases. This CDR3 has 14 amino acids. CDR1 SGHAT and CDR2 FQNNGV come from the germline V gene. This chain's CDR3 is CASSPLGTGGRGTF. In DNA, the CDR3 is TGTGCCAGCAGCCCCCTTGGGACAGGGGGCAGGGGCACCTTC.

The chain is built from TRBV11-2 and TRBJ1-1; 7 bases fit TRBD1. The CDR3 sequence is 16 residues long. The germline V gene encodes CDR1 SGHAT and CDR2 FQNNGV. Trimming removed 2 bases from V and 2 bases from J; junction bases left unmatched: 8. The CDR3 DNA is TGTGCCAGCAGCTTACGCTTTGGGACAGTCAACACTGAAGCTTTCTTT. Its translation: CASSLRFGTVNTEAFF.

This chain connects TRBV6-5 to TRBJ2-1, with 8 bases that match TRBD2. The CDR3 loop spans 15 amino acids. The J segment lost 4 bases and the V segment lost 2 bases, leaving 4 bases of the junction unmatched. Germline V gene sequence: CDR1 MNHEY, CDR2 SVGAGI. This chain's CDR3 is CASSYELAEYNEQFF. CDR3 bases: TGTGCCAGCAGTTACGAACTAGCGGAATACAATGAGCAGTTCTTC.

The V call is TRBV27, the J call TRBJ1-2; 9 bases line up with TRBD1. The CDR3 runs to 14 residues. J was trimmed by 4 bases and V by 4 bases; bases with no gene match: 4. In germline, CDR1 is MNHEY, CDR2 SMNVEV (reference sequence). The CDR3 reads CASSWDRAGYGYTF. CDR3 bases: TGTGCCAGCAGTTGGGACAGGGCTGGCTATGGCTACACCTTC.

The chain joins TRBV5-1 to TRBJ2-5; TRBD1 is a possible D gene (7 bases). The CDR3 runs 15 residues. The germline V gene has CDR1 SGHRS and CDR2 YFSETQ. Trimming removed 3 bases from V and 3 bases from J, with 15 bases in between. CDR3 DNA: TGCGCCAGCAGCTCACTCAGGGGGGCGGAAGAGACCCAGTACTTC. Amino acids: CASSSLRGAEETQYF. Supplemented by reference TRBV5-1 and TRBJ2-5, the full variable domain reads KAGVTQTPRYLIKTRGQQVTLSCSPISGHRSVSWYQQTPGQGLQFLFEYFSETQRNKGNFPGRFSGRQFSNSRSEMNVSTLELGDSALYLCASSSLRGAEETQYFGPGTRLLVL.

The V gene is TRBV6-6, the J gene TRBJ1-2; a weak D match, TRBD1 (6 bases). Germline V gives CDR1 MNHNY, CDR2 SVGAGI (reference sequence). V was trimmed by 6 bases and J by 6 bases, leaving 17 bases between them. CDR3 size: 14 residues. The CDR3 nucleotides read TGTGCCAGCAGCCCGCAGTGGGGGCTTCATGGCTACACCTTC. Amino acids: CASSPQWGLHGYTF.

This chain uses TRBV5-1 with TRBJ1-1; D ambiguous. Germline CDR1 SGHRS, CDR2 YFSETQ. The germline V and J ends were trimmed by 0 bases and 0 bases, with 15 bases remaining between them. The CDR3 contains 17 residues. This CDR3 reads CASSLASWTLLNTEAFF. CDR3 DNA: TGCGCCAGCAGCTTGGCCAGCTGGACGCTCTTGAACACTGAAGCTTTCTTT.